This T cell receptor (beta chain) was retrieved from a study of T-cell reconstitution after alpha-beta-depleted transplantation in children. The study, taken as a whole, reports: Roughly two months post-transplant, alpha-beta T cells reportedly originated from several hundred graft clones that had expanded. Diversity and T-cell counts at one year after transplant derived mostly from new T cells. It was surviving recipient T cells and thymic progenitors that gave some patients high TCRbeta diversity at day 60.

Library preparation (for TCRbeta) was performed with unique molecular identifiers. TCRdb called the PCR reads again in MiXCR, with one record for every CDR3 protein. The sample includes around 490,000 distinct CDR3 sequences, about an eighth of them seen just once. CDR3 length: 17 amino acids. CDR1 and CDR2 (germline): SNHLY, FYNNEI. Losses at the gene ends were 5 bases for V and 8 bases for J; bases not matched to a gene: 12. Comments on this clonotype: Its antigen is as yet unknown.

The receptor was isolated from a female patient aged 2-9 years who had a stem cell transplant for aplastic anemia, so the T cells may come from the graft donor. V usage is TRBV2 and J usage is TRBJ2-1, with 13 positions matching TRBD2. The material sequenced was PBMCs, mostly from graft donor cells, taken 180 days after TCRalphabeta/CD19-depleted stem cell transplant. The CDR3: CASSSWPGTSGIHEQFF. CDR3 in DNA: TGTGCCAGCAGTTCGTGGCCCGGGACTAGCGGGATTCATGAGCAGTTCTTC.